The rows below give T cell receptor beta chains drawn from one sample of a study of T cells in Graves' hyperthyroidism and ophthalmopathy. A single record per CDR3 protein comes from TCRdb applying MiXCR to the multiplex PCR reads. The table records approximately 530,000 distinct CDR3 sequences, approximately 15% of them present only once. The sequencing input was blood. The receptors were gathered from a woman younger than 35 with Graves' hyperthyroidism. Both conserved end residues are part of each CDR3. D genes are given only for firm matches. Expanded clones are given a class, and other clones once, few, many or no size at all.

j_call d_call v_call clone_size cdr3_nt cdr3_aa
TRBJ1-5 . TRBV20-1 . TGCAGTGCTAGAGTAAGGGCTAATCAGCCCCAGCATTTT CSARVRANQPQHF
TRBJ2-1 TRBD1 TRBV5-1 few TGCGCCAGCAACATCGCCGGGACAGGGTCCTACAATGAGCAGTTCTTC CASNIAGTGSYNEQFF
TRBJ2-5 . TRBV28 many TGTGCCAGCAGAATCCAGGGGTCCGGGCGGCAAGAGACCCAGTACTTC CASRIQGSGRQETQYF
TRBJ2-3 . TRBV4-2 many TGTGCCAGCAGCCAAGAGATCGACTCCGTAGATACGCAGTATTTT CASSQEIDSVDTQYF
TRBJ2-5 . TRBV5-8 many TGTGCCAGCAGCTTGGGCGGGGGCGCCGGTGGGGAGACCCAGTACTTC CASSLGGGAGGETQYF
TRBJ1-3 . TRBV7-9 few TGTGCCAGCAGCCTACCGGGATCGCAGCTTGGAAACACCATATATTTT CASSLPGSQLGNTIYF
TRBJ2-5 TRBD2 TRBV7-9 . TGTGCCAGCAGCTTATATCCCACTAGCGGGAGGTGGGAGACCCAGTACTTC CASSLYPTSGRWETQYF
TRBJ2-5 . TRBV24-1 . TGTGCCACCAGTGATCCGACAGGTATAGAAGAGACCCAGTACTTC CATSDPTGIEETQYF
TRBJ2-1 TRBD1 TRBV9 . TGTGCCAGCAGCGTAGAGACAGGGGACAATGAGCAGTTCTTC CASSVETGDNEQFF
TRBJ2-2 TRBD2 TRBV28 many TGTGCCAGCAGTTCTAGCGGGAGAAGCACCGGGGAGCTGTTTTTT CASSSSGRSTGELFF
TRBJ2-7 . TRBV4-1 many TGCGCCAGCAGCCAACCGGGGACTGGGAGCTACGAGCAGTACTTC CASSQPGTGSYEQYF
TRBJ2-7 TRBD1 TRBV28 . TGTGCCAGCAGTTTGCGGGACAGGGGTTTCTACGAGCAGTACTTC CASSLRDRGFYEQYF
TRBJ2-1 . TRBV13 many TGTGCCAGCAGCTCAGCGTTTACGGGTCGCAATGAGCAGTTCTTC CASSSAFTGRNEQFF
TRBJ2-3 . TRBV7-8 many TGTGCCAGCAGCTACCCACCTCTCACAGATACGCAGTATTTT CASSYPPLTDTQYF
TRBJ2-3 TRBD2 TRBV7-9 . TGTGCCAGCAGCTTAGCTAGCGGGGGAGCCACAGATACGCAGTATTTT CASSLASGGATDTQYF
TRBJ1-2 . TRBV19 . TGTGCCAGTAGAGGCAGGAGGTCCGAAGGCTACACCTTC CASRGRRSEGYTF
TRBJ2-1 . TRBV3-1 . TGTGCCAGCAGCCAAGGTTGGGGTTCCTACAATGAGCAGTTCTTC CASSQGWGSYNEQFF
TRBJ2-6 TRBD1 TRBV28 few TGTGCCAGCAGTTCAGACAGGGCGGCTTTCAACGTCCTGACTTTC CASSSDRAAFNVLTF
TRBJ2-6 . TRBV30 . TGTGCTTCGCTGGCAGGGGCCAACGTCCTGACTTTC CASLAGANVLTF
TRBJ1-1 . TRBV19 . TGTGCCAGTAGTCCGCTCCATGACCTGCAACGGGGGGCTTTCTTT CASSPLHDLQRGAFF
TRBJ1-1 . TRBV20-1 many TGCAGTGCTAGAGTAAAAAGCGATCTCCCGGCGTTGAACACTGAAGCTTTCTTT CSARVKSDLPALNTEAFF
TRBJ2-5 TRBD2 TRBV11-2 many TGTGCCAGCAGCTTAGCGGGCCATCCGGGACTAGCGGGGGGAGAGACCCAGTACTTC CASSLAGHPGLAGGETQYF
TRBJ1-2 TRBD1 TRBV4-1 few TGCGCCAGCAGCCAAGAGGGGACAGGGATCTATGGCTACACCTTC CASSQEGTGIYGYTF
TRBJ2-7 . TRBV20-1 many TGCAGTGCTTCCACCCCTGGTCTAAACGAGCAGTACTTC CSASTPGLNEQYF
TRBJ2-7 TRBD2 TRBV3-1 few TGTGCCAGCAGCCGCAGCAGACCGGGGGGACCACGGGAGCAGTACTTC CASSRSRPGGPREQYF
TRBJ2-1 . TRBV7-9 many TGTGCCAGCAGCCCCCCGGGACAACGGAACGTTGAGCAGTTCTTC CASSPPGQRNVEQFF
TRBJ2-5 . TRBV24-1 many TGTGCCACGAGAGCGGCAGGCCAAGAGACCCAGTACTTC CATRAAGQETQYF